Below are 3 T cell receptor beta chains sequenced from a single sample in a study of shared clonotypes between healthy human individuals. Only in-frame clones appear in the TCRdb table, and some are missing; sequencing was by immunoSEQ multiplex PCR. The profile shows 2 million to 2.5 million clones, roughly 93% of them singletons. Sequencing used naive CD4+ T cells from PBMCs. The subset is: CD45RA+ positively selected. These receptors were collected from a man in his late teens or twenties in good health. Some clones in this sample may be carry-over from other donors' samples.

This chain uses TRBV5-4 with TRBJ2-5; the D is unclear. This CDR3 has 13 residues. V dropped 6 bases and J dropped 5 bases, with 14 bases sitting between them. Germline CDR1 reads SGHNT; CDR2 reads YYREEE (reference sequence). Written as DNA, the CDR3 is TGTGCCAGCAAGGTACAACTTACGGAGACCCAGTACTTC. Its protein is CASKVQLTETQYF.

As regards this clone: Different DNA sequences within this sample yield the same CDR3. This chain joins TRBV7-2 and TRBJ2-7; 8 bases are a match to TRBD1. From germline, CDR1 is SGHTA and CDR2 FQGNSA. V lost 5 bases to trimming and J lost 4 bases; unmatched junction nucleotides: 7. The CDR3 runs 14 residues. The CDR3 protein is CASSPRTGSYEQYF. As DNA, the CDR3 is TGTGCCAGCAGCCCGCGGACAGGGTCGTACGAGCAGTACTTC.

CDR3 loop: CASSYSHDYEQYF. The DNA of the CDR3 is TGTGCCAGCAGTTACTCCCACGACTACGAGCAGTACTTC. The chain combines TRBV6-6 with TRBJ2-7, with D hard to call. Germline loops: CDR1 MNHNY, CDR2 SVGAGI (reference sequence). This CDR3 has 13 amino acids. Trimming left V 0 bases short and J 3 bases short, with 6 bases between.